These T cell receptor beta chains were read from a single sample in a study of Tregs in tolerant kidney transplant recipients. Assay used: immunoSEQ multiplex PCR; TCRdb lists only in-frame clones, some missing. The data show about 18,000 clones, roughly four fifths seen once. The sequenced material came from Tregs from blood. The receptor source for this set is a human donor in good health. Both conserved end residues are part of each CDR3. Fields, in order: V gene, clone size, D gene, J gene, CDR3 protein, CDR3 DNA. A D gene is named only where the DNA matches it firmly. Only some rows state a clone size, as once, few, many or a class for expanded clones.

TRBV12-5	-	-	TRBJ1-3	CASGPATGNTIYF	TGTGCTAGTGGTCCCGCTACAGGAAACACCATATATTTT
TRBV19	-	TRBD1	TRBJ1-4	CASSSPGQDEKLFF	TGTGCCAGTAGTAGCCCGGGACAGGATGAAAAACTGTTTTTT
TRBV6-1	-	-	TRBJ2-6	CASQRRAGANVLTF	TGTGCCAGCCAAAGAAGGGCTGGGGCCAACGTCCTGACTTTC
TRBV18	few	-	TRBJ2-2	CASSPLTGSNTGELFF	TGTGCCAGCTCACCACTCACAGGGTCGAACACCGGGGAGCTGTTTTTT
TRBV6-5	large	TRBD2	TRBJ2-2	CASRAGGSGELFF	TGTGCCAGCAGAGCGGGAGGATCCGGGGAGCTGTTTTTT
TRBV10-3	-	-	TRBJ2-3	CAISEGSPDTQYF	TGTGCCATCAGTGAGGGGAGTCCTGATACGCAGTATTTT
TRBV11-3	-	-	TRBJ2-7	CASSLSSYEQYF	TGTGCCAGCAGCTTATCATCCTACGAGCAGTACTTC
TRBV30	-	-	TRBJ1-1	CAWSVSRTTGNTEAFF	TGTGCCTGGAGTGTATCCAGAACGACGGGGAACACTGAAGCTTTCTTT
TRBV5-1	-	-	TRBJ1-5	CASRGDNQPQHF	TGCGCCAGCCGCGGGGACAATCAGCCCCAGCATTTT
TRBV6-1	-	TRBD1	TRBJ2-7	CASREDRGSVQYF	TGTGCCAGCAGAGAAGACAGGGGATCAGTGCAGTACTTC
TRBV7-2	few	TRBD1	TRBJ2-1	CASSLSGQGAVNEQFF	TGTGCCAGCAGCTTATCGGGACAGGGGGCTGTCAATGAGCAGTTCTTC
TRBV7-9	once	-	TRBJ2-3	CASHWGGPSTDTQYF	TGTGCCAGCCACTGGGGGGGGCCTAGCACAGATACGCAGTATTTT
TRBV20-1	-	-	TRBJ2-7	CSAPVGYEQYF	TGCAGTGCCCCAGTGGGGTACGAGCAGTACTTC
TRBV2	once	TRBD1	TRBJ2-5	CAGGRTGVPQETQYF	TGTGCCGGGGGGCGGACAGGGGTGCCACAAGAGACCCAGTACTTC
TRBV5-4	-	-	TRBJ2-5	CASSPLPLNQETQYF	TGTGCCAGCAGCCCTTTACCCCTAAATCAAGAGACCCAGTACTTC
TRBV19	-	-	TRBJ2-1	CASSAQGGQFF	TGTGCCAGTAGTGCGCAGGGAGGACAGTTCTTC
TRBV20-1	few	-	TRBJ2-3	CSASRDTQYF	TGCAGTGCTAGCCGGGATACGCAGTATTTT
TRBV4-1	-	TRBD1	TRBJ2-6	CASSQEGTGAPGANVLTF	TGCGCCAGCAGCCAAGAGGGGACAGGTGCCCCTGGGGCCAACGTCCTGACTTTC
TRBV5-8	-	TRBD2	TRBJ2-1	CASSLLAGVYNEQFF	TGTGCCAGCAGCTTACTAGCGGGAGTGTACAATGAGCAGTTCTTC
TRBV7-6	-	-	TRBJ1-2	CASSLAGAYGYTF	TGTGCCAGCAGCTTAGCGGGGGCGTATGGCTACACCTTC
TRBV5-1	-	-	TRBJ2-1	CASSIGSSYNEQFF	TGCGCCAGCAGTATCGGGAGCTCCTACAATGAGCAGTTCTTC
TRBV11-3	-	-	TRBJ1-4	CASSLEPGNEKLFF	TGTGCCAGCAGCCTAGAACCAGGAAATGAAAAACTGTTTTTT
TRBV6-4	few	TRBD2	TRBJ2-2	CASSDSISGSTTGELFF	TGTGCCAGCAGTGACTCGATTAGCGGGAGTACCACCGGGGAGCTGTTTTTT
TRBV29-1	-	TRBD2	TRBJ2-5	CSLSGGQGETQYF	TGCAGCCTGAGCGGGGGGCAGGGGGAGACCCAGTACTTC
TRBV7-2	-	-	TRBJ2-1	CASSLVETASKFF	TGTGCCAGCAGCTTAGTGGAGACCGCTTCGAAGTTCTTC
TRBV10-2	-	-	TRBJ2-1	CASSESGRYNEQFF	TGCGCCAGCAGTGAGTCGGGCCGTTACAATGAGCAGTTCTTC
TRBV5-1	-	TRBD2	TRBJ2-3	CASSLVVSGPHPQYF	TGCGCCAGCAGCTTGGTAGTTAGCGGGCCGCACCCCCAGTATTTT
TRBV15	-	-	TRBJ1-3	CATSRDLTGKNTIYF	TGTGCCACCAGCAGAGATCTCACAGGGAAAAACACCATATATTTT
TRBV2	-	TRBD1	TRBJ1-1	CASSGNYRGLNTEAFF	TGTGCCAGCAGTGGAAATTACAGGGGGCTGAACACTGAAGCTTTCTTT
TRBV5-4	-	TRBD1	TRBJ2-3	CASRSRQGSTDTQYF	TGTGCCAGCAGATCCCGACAGGGTAGCACAGATACGCAGTATTTT
TRBV5-3	-	-	TRBJ2-5	CARSLGKWGETQYF	TGTGCCAGAAGCTTGGGTAAGTGGGGGGAGACCCAGTACTTC
TRBV18	-	TRBD1	TRBJ1-1	CASSPRQGFLDTEAFF	TGTGCCAGCTCACCGAGACAGGGGTTCTTGGACACTGAAGCTTTCTTT
TRBV6-1	-	TRBD1	TRBJ1-2	CATNRGYGYTF	TGTGCCACAAACAGGGGCTATGGCTACACCTTC
TRBV30	few	-	TRBJ1-2	CAWSRRDYGYTF	TGTGCCTGGAGTAGAAGGGACTATGGCTACACCTTC
TRBV10-3	-	TRBD1	TRBJ1-2	CAISEDRAGYTF	TGTGCCATCAGTGAGGACAGGGCTGGCTACACCTTC
TRBV7-3	-	-	TRBJ1-1	CASSVGTPGTEAFF	TGTGCCAGCAGCGTAGGGACGCCTGGCACTGAAGCTTTCTTT
TRBV23-1	-	-	TRBJ1-2	CASIREWGYGYTF	TGCGCCAGCATAAGGGAGTGGGGCTATGGCTACACCTTC
TRBV5-1	once	TRBD1	TRBJ1-2	CASSPTPGQGEGYTF	TGCGCCAGCAGCCCAACTCCGGGACAGGGAGAAGGCTACACCTTC
TRBV7-2	-	-	TRBJ2-6	CASSLNFGANVLTF	TGTGCCAGCAGCTTAAACTTTGGGGCCAACGTCCTGACTTTC
TRBV6-6	few	TRBD2	TRBJ2-5	CASSYVLAGWQETQYF	TGTGCCAGCAGTTACGTCCTAGCGGGTTGGCAAGAGACCCAGTACTTC
TRBV10-2	-	-	TRBJ2-7	CASSDVAPYEQYF	TGCGCCAGCAGTGACGTGGCGCCGTACGAGCAGTACTTC
TRBV29-1	few	-	TRBJ1-2	CSVAGANYGYTF	TGCAGCGTGGCGGGAGCTAACTATGGCTACACCTTC
TRBV7-3	-	-	TRBJ2-3	CASSREGFTDTQYF	TGTGCCAGCAGCCGCGAGGGGTTCACAGATACGCAGTATTTT
TRBV5-1	-	-	TRBJ1-2	CASSTRLGGSYGYTF	TGCGCCAGCAGCACAAGACTTGGGGGTTCCTATGGCTACACCTTC
TRBV6-5	-	-	TRBJ1-2	CASSYGAGGYGYTF	TGTGCCAGCAGTTACGGGGCCGGAGGGTATGGCTACACCTTC
TRBV1	-	-	TRBJ2-7	CTSSQDRVSQGRYEQYF	TGCACCAGCAGCCAAGATCGGGTCTCACAGGGAAGATACGAGCAGTACTTC
TRBV5-4	-	TRBD2	TRBJ2-1	CASSPSSGRAGQNEQFF	TGTGCCAGCAGCCCTAGTAGCGGGAGGGCAGGTCAGAATGAGCAGTTCTTC
TRBV7-9	medium-sized	-	TRBJ2-1	CASSPQDEQFF	TGTGCCAGCAGCCCCCAGGATGAGCAGTTCTTC
TRBV15	-	-	TRBJ2-3	CATSRGVADTQYF	TGTGCCACCAGCAGAGGAGTGGCAGATACGCAGTATTTT
TRBV5-6	-	-	TRBJ2-6	CASSQGVVLTF	TGTGCCAGCAGCCAGGGCGTGGTCCTGACTTTC
TRBV27	-	-	TRBJ2-5	CASSLRIGFQETQYF	TGTGCCAGCAGCCTTCGAATCGGGTTTCAAGAGACCCAGTACTTC
TRBV18	-	-	TRBJ2-1	CASSTVGAGNVNEQFF	TGTGCCAGCTCAACCGTTGGGGCAGGGAATGTTAATGAGCAGTTCTTC
TRBV14	-	-	TRBJ1-1	CASSRSQGMRNTEAFF	TGTGCCAGCAGCCGATCCCAGGGGATGCGGAACACTGAAGCTTTCTTT
TRBV9	-	-	TRBJ2-6	CASQMWLKQSRANVLTF	TGTGCCAGCCAGATGTGGCTCAAACAAAGTCGGGCCAACGTCCTGACTTTC